This TCR beta chain was captured in a study of blood T cell repertoires in COVID-19 (dated by TCRdb to the early 2020s). General notes on the study: The collaborator samples originated in the United States, Italy and Spain and spanned the acute and convalescent phases of COVID-19. The prospective study material was composed of cDNA or gDNA derived from T cells, B-cell-depleted T cells, or PBMCs. Deeply sampled blood TCRbeta repertoires from subjects exposed to, actively infected with, or recovered from COVID-19 were included in the dataset. A freely available public database, intended as a resource for researchers studying the immune response to SARS-CoV-2, is where the repertoires were released. Samples came from the ongoing ImmuneRACE study (first 160 participants) plus 1,254 subjects from 6 global collaborators. The sample metadata nearly always contained a de-identified subject ID, COVID-19 status, age in years and sex. Where HLA class I and class II types were available, the types were taken from metadata supplied by the sample provider, not from assay-based typing.

Here is what the overall study found, with its caveats: Clinical and demographic metadata were provided uncurated, with the amount varying by source and participant.

Whole blood was collected in K2EDTA tubes by collaborating institutions according to the institutions' own protocols. Collaborator samples were shipped for TCRbeta analysis as frozen whole blood, isolated PBMCs, or DNA extracted from either sample type. Deletion took 7 bases off V and 5 bases off J, with a span of 12 bases between the germline ends. From the germline V gene, CDR1 is SNHLY and CDR2 is FYNNEI. Counted from cysteine to phenylalanine, this CDR3 has 13 amino acids. Just CDR3 DNA is preserved here, 39 bases in frame from base 1. For this clone: No antigen is known for it. No much larger clone exists at a distance of one base, and base qualities are not known.

TCRbeta CDR3 regions were amplified from genomic DNA by means of the immunoSEQ Assay, a bias-controlled multiplex PCR. On the study's bioinformatics: Within the assay, amplification of reference gene primers was used to estimate how many nucleated cells each sample contained. To quantify the absolute abundance of each unique TCRbeta CDR3 rearrangement, sequence reads were collapsed and filtered. For each sample, productive Simpson clonality was calculated by taking the square root of Simpson's diversity index across productive rearrangements. TCRdb re-hosts the immuneACCESS table, in-frame sequences only. Its copies lack some clones; in the studies checked, an unresolved V gene accounts for under half of them, and the cause for the rest is not known. That table is the source of V, J and clone size, and D and trimming were worked out from the DNA. The sample table records some 69,000 clones; roughly 87% of these occur just once. The ten largest clones add up to around 4.9% of the sample.

The TCR originated in a woman aged 45-65 years with active COVID-19. Sequencing was carried out using peripheral blood. The rearrangement combines TRBV2 with TRBJ2-1; the D gene is possibly TRBD2, with 7 bases matching. The sequenced DNA is TGTGCCAGCAAACAGGGAGGGGACAATGAGCAGTTCTTC. This encodes CASKQGGDNEQFF.